The rows below give T cell receptor beta chains drawn from one sample of a study of T-cell reconstitution after alpha-beta-depleted transplantation in children. MiXCR, applied by TCRdb to the PCR reads, yields one record per CDR3 protein. The sample records approximately 490,000 distinct CDR3 sequences, about 10% being singletons. The sequenced sample was PBMCs, obtained before TCRalphabeta/CD19-depleted stem cell transplant. These receptor sequences come from a child aged 2-15 years with inherited bone marrow failure, due to receive a stem cell transplant. Both conserved end residues are part of each CDR3. Each record gives: clone size, J gene, D gene, V gene, CDR3 length, CDR3 protein, CDR3 DNA. A D gene is named only where the DNA matches it firmly. Not every row has a clone size; where given, it reads once, few, many or a size class.

many TRBJ2-7 . TRBV5-1 11 CASKEEVEQYF TGCGCCAGCAAGGAGGAGGTCGAGCAGTACTTC
many TRBJ1-5 . TRBV4-1 14 CASSQVGEDQPQHF TGCGCCAGCAGCCAAGTCGGGGAGGACCAGCCCCAGCATTTT
many TRBJ1-1 TRBD1 TRBV12-3/TRBV12-4 14 CASSFGTVNTEAFF TGTGCCAGCAGTTTCGGGACAGTAAACACTGAAGCTTTCTTT
many TRBJ1-1 . TRBV12-3/TRBV12-4 13 CASSGRLVTEAFF TGTGCCAGCAGCGGGAGACTGGTCACTGAAGCTTTCTTT
many TRBJ2-1 . TRBV7-2 12 CASSLINNEQFF TGTGCCAGCAGCTTAATAAACAATGAGCAGTTCTTC
. TRBJ2-7 . TRBV12-3/TRBV12-4 13 CASSSGDTYEQYF TGTGCCAGCAGTTCGGGAGACACCTACGAGCAGTACTTC
many TRBJ2-3 TRBD2 TRBV16 16 CASSQWIAGVTDTQYF TGTGCCAGCAGCCAATGGATAGCGGGGGTCACAGATACGCAGTATTTT
many TRBJ2-3 TRBD2 TRBV5-1 18 CASSLRTSGNWRADTQYF TGCGCCAGCAGCTTGCGGACTAGCGGGAATTGGCGGGCAGATACGCAGTATTTT
few TRBJ1-1 . TRBV29-1 13 CSVDYGRYTEAFF TGCAGCGTTGACTATGGGAGGTACACTGAAGCTTTCTTT
. TRBJ2-1 TRBD2 TRBV2 18 CASTPSPSGREFYNEQFF TGTGCCAGCACCCCCTCCCCTAGCGGGAGGGAGTTCTACAATGAGCAGTTCTTC
many TRBJ1-4 . TRBV20-1 15 CSARDRTSAGEKLFF TGCAGTGCTAGAGATCGCACATCCGCCGGCGAAAAACTGTTTTTT
few TRBJ2-3 TRBD1 TRBV6-2/TRBV6-3 15 CASSTRDRGTDTQYF TGTGCCAGCAGTACCCGGGACAGGGGCACAGATACGCAGTATTTT
many TRBJ2-7 TRBD1 TRBV6-1 13 CASSGQGADEQYF TGTGCCAGCAGCGGACAGGGGGCCGACGAGCAGTACTTC
many TRBJ1-1 . TRBV20-1 15 CSARVWGGTDTEAFF TGCAGTGCTAGAGTATGGGGGGGGACGGACACTGAAGCTTTCTTT
few TRBJ2-2 TRBD2 TRBV20-1 17 CSARASGRASYTGELFF TGCAGTGCGAGAGCTAGCGGGAGGGCCTCCTACACCGGGGAGCTGTTTTTT
many TRBJ2-2 TRBD1 TRBV5-1 17 CASSSSVRTGYTGELFF TGCGCCAGCAGCTCTAGTGTCCGGACAGGGTACACCGGGGAGCTGTTTTTT
many TRBJ2-2 TRBD2 TRBV18 13 CASSPTSGRELFF TGTGCCAGCTCACCGACTAGCGGAAGGGAGCTGTTTTTT
many TRBJ2-3 . TRBV4-3 14 CASSPAPSGDTQYF TGCGCCAGCAGCCCTGCGCCATCCGGCGATACGCAGTATTTT
. TRBJ2-7 . TRBV12-3/TRBV12-4 14 CASSFRATSYEQYF TGTGCCAGCAGTTTTCGGGCCACCTCCTACGAGCAGTACTTC
few TRBJ2-7 TRBD2 TRBV12-3/TRBV12-4 15 CASSGTSGRAHEQYF TGTGCCAGCAGCGGGACTAGCGGGAGGGCCCACGAGCAGTACTTC
many TRBJ2-1 . TRBV18 16 CASSPPESLSYNEQFF TGTGCCAGCTCACCACCCGAGTCTCTTTCCTACAATGAGCAGTTCTTC
many TRBJ1-6 . TRBV25-1 14 CASSDWENNSPLHF TGTGCCAGCAGTGATTGGGAGAATAATTCACCCCTCCACTTT
. TRBJ2-7 . TRBV7-8 15 CASSSRPSPSIVQYF TGTGCCAGCAGCTCCCGGCCTAGCCCCTCTATAGTGCAGTACTTC
many TRBJ2-1 TRBD2 TRBV27 15 CSSSPGLAGYNEQFF TGTTCCAGCAGCCCGGGACTAGCGGGCTACAATGAGCAGTTCTTC
few TRBJ2-1 . TRBV30 13 CAWIRRTYNEQFF TGTGCCTGGATTAGGCGAACTTACAATGAGCAGTTCTTC
many TRBJ2-1 TRBD2 TRBV7-2 16 CASSLLGGSLYNEQFF TGTGCCAGCAGCCTTCTTGGCGGGAGCCTCTACAATGAGCAGTTCTTC
many TRBJ1-1 TRBD1 TRBV5-1 15 CASSLTGASNTEAFF TGCGCCAGCAGCTTGACAGGGGCCTCAAACACTGAAGCTTTCTTT
many TRBJ2-4 . TRBV4-2 19 CASSQQRVSHSLAKNIQYF TGTGCCAGCAGCCAACAACGTGTATCCCACTCTCTAGCCAAAAACATTCAGTACTTC
few TRBJ2-7 TRBD2 TRBV5-6 15 CASSPPGLAPYEQYF TGTGCCAGCAGCCCACCGGGACTAGCGCCCTACGAGCAGTACTTC
many TRBJ2-2 TRBD1 TRBV12-3/TRBV12-4 15 CASSFQGVGHGELFF TGTGCCAGCAGTTTCCAGGGGGTTGGACACGGGGAGCTGTTTTTT
many TRBJ2-1 . TRBV28 13 CASSLWGGDEQFF TGTGCCAGCAGTTTATGGGGCGGTGATGAGCAGTTCTTC
many TRBJ2-1 TRBD2 TRBV10-3 15 CAISPLAEGRDEQFF TGTGCCATCAGTCCACTAGCGGAAGGCCGGGATGAGCAGTTCTTC
many TRBJ2-3 TRBD2 TRBV10-3 15 CAAQSGRVLSDTQYF TGTGCCGCCCAGAGCGGGAGGGTCCTCTCAGATACGCAGTATTTT
many TRBJ2-7 TRBD2 TRBV7-2 15 CASSRLAGASYEQYF TGTGCCAGCAGCCGACTAGCGGGGGCCTCCTACGAGCAGTACTTC
few TRBJ1-1 . TRBV30 14 CACTPGQKNTEAFF TGTGCCTGCACCCCAGGACAGAAGAACACTGAAGCTTTCTTT
. TRBJ2-2 TRBD1 TRBV15 18 CATSRGFRTGGNTGELFF TGTGCCACCAGCAGAGGTTTTAGGACAGGGGGCAACACCGGGGAGCTGTTTTTT
many TRBJ2-1 . TRBV7-9 14 CASSPSEGYNEQFF TGTGCCAGCAGCCCCTCGGAGGGGTACAATGAGCAGTTCTTC
many TRBJ1-2 . TRBV9 13 CASSPGVGFGYTF TGTGCCAGCAGCCCGGGGGTGGGCTTTGGCTACACCTTC
many TRBJ1-1 . TRBV25-1 14 CASSEGGAGTEAFF TGTGCCAGCAGTGAAGGGGGCGCGGGCACTGAAGCTTTCTTT
. TRBJ2-5 TRBD2 TRBV20-1 17 CSARRTSGTTGQETQYF TGCAGTGCTAGAAGGACTAGCGGGACCACGGGGCAAGAGACCCAGTACTTC
many TRBJ2-3 . TRBV7-2 15 CASSFHGSATDTQYF TGTGCCAGCAGCTTTCACGGGAGTGCCACAGATACGCAGTATTTT
many TRBJ2-3 . TRBV10-3 12 CAISESERTQYF TGTGCCATCAGTGAGAGCGAGCGAACGCAGTATTTT
. TRBJ1-5 . TRBV20-1 13 CSARSLAIQPQHF TGCAGTGCTCGCAGCCTCGCTATACAGCCCCAGCATTTT
many TRBJ2-1 TRBD1 TRBV2 14 CASGRGTGYNEQFF TGTGCCAGCGGAAGGGGGACAGGGTACAATGAGCAGTTCTTC
many TRBJ1-6 . TRBV7-9 15 CASGGGARHNSPLHF TGTGCCAGCGGGGGAGGAGCTCGACATAATTCACCCCTCCACTTT
many TRBJ2-5 . TRBV29-1 12 CSAPGLGETQYF TGCAGCGCCCCGGGACTCGGAGAGACCCAGTACTTC
many TRBJ2-2 . TRBV11-3 17 CASSLDGRAGRTGELFF TGTGCCAGCAGCTTAGATGGAAGAGCGGGCCGCACCGGGGAGCTGTTTTTT
. TRBJ2-1 TRBD2 TRBV19 16 CASSPPGTSGAREQFF TGTGCCAGTAGCCCACCGGGGACTAGCGGGGCTCGTGAGCAGTTCTTC